The subject of this entry is one T cell receptor beta chain. Antigen: not known. CDR3 length: 14 amino acids. Looked up from germline, CDR1 is MNHEY and CDR2 is SMNVEV (reference sequence). Trimming left V 3 bases short and J 6 bases short, with 15 bases between. The record originates from a study of cytomegalovirus exposure and HLA in healthy donors. Study-level points and caveats: An analysis was carried out later, and it reportedly showed fewer N-insertions in an Asian-associated ancestry cluster than the approximately 610-donor mean.

Primers for the PCR totalled 60 Vbeta and 13 Jbeta. In the original workflow: A later analysis tallied roughly 77 million unique TCR beta chains, about 11 million of them shared. Some clones are missing from TCRdb's copy, which holds only in-frame ones; the method was immunoSEQ multiplex PCR. For V, J and clone size, that table is used; D and trimming come from the DNA. The sample has some 250,000 clones; 80% to 85% are singletons. The V and J genes are TRBV27 and TRBJ2-7, with D perhaps TRBD2 (5 bases). Material for sequencing was PBMCs. The source is a woman aged 55 to 70 in good health and CMV-seropositive. CDR3 coding DNA: TGTGCCAGCAGTTTTTTGGGAGCCGGGCGCGAGCAGTACTTC. Amino acid sequence: CASSFLGAGREQYF.